This TCR beta chain was recorded in a study of regulatory T cells in long-lasting Graves disease. As concerns this clonotype: Antigen specificity is unknown. The germline gene is not matched at one end of the junction; a read error may be the cause.

TCR beta libraries were built with iRepertoire HTBI primers and Arm-PCR of CDR3 regions. MiXCR, applied by TCRdb to the multiplex PCR reads, yields one record per CDR3 protein. The sample carries a few hundred thousand distinct CDR3 sequences, 20% to 30% recorded once. The germline V gene has CDR1 MNHEY and CDR2 SVGEGT. This CDR3 region has 15 residues. The sample's time point: persistent/refractory GD, antithyroid drugs over 5 years with positive TRAb. PBMCs were the source of the RNA used for TCR sequencing. Patient provenance is recorded as an endocrinology department in Xi'an, China. Study outcomes and limitations: Persistent patients had more shared public clonotypes (fewer than 3,000) than new patients (roughly 970). It was in persistent disease that TRBV28, TRBJ1-2 and TRBJ2-5 were favored.

The TCR was taken from a female donor with Graves disease. The source material was peripheral blood mononuclear cells (PBMCs), sampled when the disease was refractory, from a patient treated with antithyroid drugs. The V call is TRBV6-2 or TRBV6-3, the J call TRBJ1-5; D is undetermined. The DNA for the CDR3 is TGTGCCAGCAGTTACTCGATTGATAGCAATCGGCCCCAGCATTTT. The encoded protein is CASSYSIDSNRPQHF.